These 21 T cell receptor beta chains share one sample of origin, sequenced in a study of CD8 T cells in Susac syndrome. RNA was extracted with the RNeasy kit, and a quantity of about 0.5 to 1 ug was reverse transcribed using random hexamers. TCRdb itself ran the immunoSEQ multiplex PCR reads through MiXCR, one entry per CDR3 protein. The sample gives 150,000 to 200,000 distinct CDR3 sequences, approximately 96% of which show up once; 0.14% is in the top ten. Sequencing used CD4+ T cells from PBMCs. The source of these receptors is a human donor in good health.

This rearrangement joins TRBV5-6 to TRBJ2-7, with D tentatively TRBD1 (5 bases). V was clipped by 0 bases and J by 3 bases, with 10 bases between them. Germline V gene sequence: CDR1 SGHDT, CDR2 YYEEEE. This CDR3 spans 14 amino acids. This CDR3 reads CASSLGRGYYEQYF. DNA for the CDR3: TGTGCCAGCAGCTTGGGAAGGGGATACTACGAGCAGTACTTC.

The chain links TRBV20-1 to TRBJ1-5; D is possibly TRBD1 (6 bases). The CDR3 covers 15 residues. The V gene lost 3 bases and the J gene lost 1 base, with 13 bases spanning the gap. Germline V gene data show CDR1 as DFQATT and CDR2 as SNEGSKA (reference sequence). CDR3 sequence: CSASRPDSSNQPQHF. CDR3 sequence (DNA): TGCAGTGCTAGCCGCCCGGACAGCAGCAATCAGCCCCAGCATTTT.

This clonotype was found once. The rearrangement links TRBV29-1 to TRBJ1-5; possible D gene TRBD1, 5 bases. The CDR3 runs 13 residues. With 4 bases removed from V and 1 base from J, the gap between germline ends came to 8 bases. Per germline, CDR1 SQVTM and CDR2 ANQGSEA. CDR3 sequence reads: CSVARGSNQPQHF. The DNA of the CDR3 is TGCAGCGTTGCCCGGGGGAGCAATCAGCCCCAGCATTTT.

This chain joins TRBV4-3 and TRBJ2-3, with D hard to call. Per the germline V gene, CDR1 is LGHNA and CDR2 is YSLEER. V was shortened by 6 bases and J by 0 bases, with 10 bases between the two germline ends. CDR3 length: 14 amino acids. The CDR3 loop reads CASSWRASTDTQYF. DNA of the CDR3: TGCGCCAGCAGTTGGAGAGCTAGCACAGATACGCAGTATTTT.

This chain joins TRBV7-2 and TRBJ2-1; TRBD1 agrees at 9 bases. Germline loops: CDR1 SGHTA, CDR2 FQGNSA. The CDR3 spans 15 residues. J lost 6 bases, V lost 1 base, and 4 bases had no gene match. CDR3 nucleotide sequence: TGTGCCAGCAGCTTAGACAGGGGGCTGGGCAATGAGCAGTTCTTC. This translates into CASSLDRGLGNEQFF.

The rearrangement links TRBV6-4 to TRBJ2-1, with a tentative D call TRBD1 (5 bases). V lost 2 bases, J lost 6 bases, and 5 bases lay in between. This CDR3 contains 12 residues. CDR1 is MRHNA and CDR2 is SNTAGT in the germline V gene. The CDR3 nucleotides are TGTGCCAGCAGTGACAGGGGCAATGAGCAGTTCTTC. Translated, it gives CASSDRGNEQFF.

The V and J genes are TRBV20-1 and TRBJ1-5, with TRBD1 matching 7 bases. This CDR3 region has 18 residues. Germline V gene data show CDR1 as DFQATT and CDR2 as SNEGSKA (reference sequence). The ends lost 0 bases at V and 0 bases at J; junction bases unmatched: 11. The CDR3 here is CSARDRAGGRASNQPQHF. In DNA form, the CDR3 reads TGCAGTGCTAGAGATCGTGCAGGGGGGAGAGCTAGCAATCAGCCCCAGCATTTT.

This chain uses TRBV27 with TRBJ2-7, with 8 bases aligning to TRBD1. Germline V gene sequence: CDR1 MNHEY, CDR2 SMNVEV (reference sequence). This CDR3 has 16 residues. Trimming took 6 bases from V and 4 from J; bases not matched to a gene: 14. As DNA, the CDR3 is TGTGCCAGCAGAGAGTTCGGACAGGGTAAGGTATACGAGCAGTACTTC. Translated, it gives CASREFGQGKVYEQYF.

The chain uses TRBV7-9 and TRBJ1-1; D is ambiguous. The CDR3 consists of 12 residues. Looked up from germline, CDR1 is SEHNR and CDR2 is FQNEAQ (reference sequence). V shed 1 base and J shed 10 bases, with 10 bases lying between them. CDR3 bases: TGTGCCAGCAGCTTAGGGACCCCAAGAGCTTTCTTT. Translated, it gives CASSLGTPRAFF. Full variable domain (outside the CDR3, taken from reference TRBV7-9 and TRBJ1-1): DTGVSQNPRHKITKRGQNVTFRCDPISEHNRLYWYRQTLGQGPEFLTYFQNEAQLEKSRLLSDRFSAERPKGSFSTLEIQRTEQGDSAMYLCASSLGTPRAFFGQGTRLTVV.

This rearrangement joins TRBV12-3 or TRBV12-4 to TRBJ2-1; TRBD2 agrees at 11 bases. The CDR3 sequence is 13 residues long. V lost 6 bases and J lost 8; bases outside the gene matches: 3. In DNA form, the CDR3 reads TGTGCCAGCAGATATAGCGGGGGGGATGAGCAGTTCTTC. Translated: CASRYSGGDEQFF.

This chain uses TRBV20-1 with TRBJ1-2; D not resolved. CDR3 size: 11 residues. The ends were cut back, 3 bases at V and 4 bases at J, with 6 bases in the middle. Germline CDR1 and CDR2: DFQATT and SNEGSKA (reference sequence). The CDR3 spells CSASSSYGYTF. The CDR3 DNA is TGCAGTGCTAGCAGCAGCTATGGCTACACCTTC.

The rearrangement uses TRBV4-3 and TRBJ1-2, with a weak D call TRBD1 (5 bases). The V end lost 2 bases, the J end lost 6 bases, and 13 bases lay between the germline ends. The germline gives CDR1 LGHNA, CDR2 YSLEER. CDR3 length: 14 residues. The CDR3 DNA reads as TGCGCCAGCAGCCAAAACAGCCCGGGGGATGGCTACACCTTC. Protein: CASSQNSPGDGYTF.

This clonotype showed up just once. The chain combines TRBV2 with TRBJ2-7; D is undetermined. There are 12 residues in the CDR3. Germline V gives CDR1 SNHLY, CDR2 FYNNEI. V was shortened by 3 bases and J by 3 bases, with 6 bases between the two germline ends. Here the CDR3 reads CASSEGIYEQYF. CDR3 nucleotide sequence: TGTGCCAGCAGTGAGGGTATCTACGAGCAGTACTTC.

V gene TRBV6-2 or TRBV6-3 combines with J gene TRBJ1-5; 8 bases map to TRBD1. CDR1 is MNHEY, CDR2 SVGEGT, per germline. J gave up 1 base and V 6 bases, and 8 bases lay outside the gene matches. The CDR3 sequence is 16 residues long. The CDR3 sequence: CASSETGTGSNQPQHF. The CDR3 DNA follows: TGTGCCAGCAGCGAGACTGGGACAGGCAGCAATCAGCCCCAGCATTTT.

The chain has TRBV11-2 and TRBJ2-5, with a tentative D call TRBD1 (6 bases). The germline CDR1 and CDR2 sequences are SGHAT and FQNNGV. Trimming took off 3 bases at V and 5 bases at J, with 13 bases between the two ends. The CDR3 contains 14 residues. The DNA of the CDR3 is TGTGCCAGCAGCTTGAACAGGGTGGTGGAGACCCAGTACTTC. Amino acids: CASSLNRVVETQYF.

This clonotype was detected a few times. V is TRBV4-2 and J is TRBJ1-1, with D perhaps matching TRBD1 (5 bases). V lost 0 bases and J lost 5, with 13 bases in between. Germline lookup yields CDR1 LGHNA and CDR2 YNFKEQ. CDR3 size: 15 residues. The CDR3 sequence is CASSQDVAGGTEAFF. The CDR3 nucleotides are TGTGCCAGCAGCCAAGACGTGGCTGGGGGAACTGAAGCTTTCTTT.

This chain links TRBV11-2 with TRBJ2-5; 13 bases agree with TRBD2. This CDR3 spans 15 amino acids. V trimming: 5 bases; J trimming: 2 bases; junction bases outside the gene matches: 2. The germline V gene encodes CDR1 SGHAT and CDR2 FQNNGV. The CDR3 protein is CASSQGLAGQETQYF. CDR3 nucleotide sequence: TGTGCCAGCAGCCAGGGACTAGCGGGGCAAGAGACCCAGTACTTC.

This rearrangement joins TRBV11-3 to TRBJ2-1; D perhaps matches TRBD1 (6 bases). Deletions cut 6 bases from V and 6 bases from J, with 12 bases between. Looked up from germline, CDR1 is SGHNT and CDR2 is YENEEA. The CDR3 contains 13 residues. The CDR3 DNA follows: TGTGCCAGCAGTCCGAAACAGGGCAATGAGCAGTTCTTC. This codes for CASSPKQGNEQFF.

In nucleotides, the CDR3 is TGTGCTAGTGGTTTGGGGCAACAGGGGAGCCAGCCCCAGCATTTT. Residues: CASGLGQQGSQPQHF. The chain carries TRBV12-5 and TRBJ1-5; 7 bases line up with TRBD1. The CDR3 runs 15 residues. The V gene end was trimmed by 1 base and the J gene end by 7 bases; junction bases not matched to a gene: 7. Germline assignment: CDR1 LGHNT and CDR2 FRNRAP. Together with reference TRBV12-5 and TRBJ1-5, the CDR3 gives the full variable domain: DARVTQTPRHKVTEMGQEVTMRCQPILGHNTVFWYRQTMMQGLELLAYFRNRAPLDDSGMPKDRFSAEMPDATLATLKIQPSEPRDSAVYFCASGLGQQGSQPQHFGDGTRLSIL.

The chain couples TRBV12-5 to TRBJ1-4; D ambiguous. From germline, CDR1 is LGHNT and CDR2 FRNRAP. Deletions cut 5 bases from V and 5 bases from J, with 12 bases between. The CDR3 loop spans 14 amino acids. DNA of the CDR3: TGTGCTAGTGGTCCGCGGGGAGGGAATGAAAAACTGTTTTTT. It is translated as CASGPRGGNEKLFF.

This chain uses TRBV24-1 with TRBJ2-5, with D perhaps matching TRBD1 (6 bases). V was cut by 8 bases and J by 0 bases, with 12 bases left in between. CDR1 is KGHDR and CDR2 is SFDVKD in the germline V gene. The CDR3 runs 14 residues. CDR3 amino acids: CATTGTTYQETQYF. The CDR3 DNA is TGTGCCACCACCGGGACAACGTACCAAGAGACCCAGTACTTC.